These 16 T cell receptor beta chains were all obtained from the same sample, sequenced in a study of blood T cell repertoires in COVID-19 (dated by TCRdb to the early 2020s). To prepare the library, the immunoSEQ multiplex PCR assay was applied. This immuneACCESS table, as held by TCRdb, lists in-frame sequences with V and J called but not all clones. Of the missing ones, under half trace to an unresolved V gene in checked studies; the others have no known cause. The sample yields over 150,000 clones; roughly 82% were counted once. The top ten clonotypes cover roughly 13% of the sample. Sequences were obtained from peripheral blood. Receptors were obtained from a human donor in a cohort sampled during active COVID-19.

CDR3 protein: CASSPGQGAYTIYF. In nucleotides, the CDR3 is TGTGCCAGCTCACCGGGACAGGGGGCATACACCATATATTTT. V is TRBV18 and J is TRBJ1-3, with 12 bases identical to TRBD1. The CDR3 has 14 residues. Germline loops: CDR1 KGHSH, CDR2 LQKENI. V gave up 3 bases and J gave up 8 bases; unmatched junction bases: 2.

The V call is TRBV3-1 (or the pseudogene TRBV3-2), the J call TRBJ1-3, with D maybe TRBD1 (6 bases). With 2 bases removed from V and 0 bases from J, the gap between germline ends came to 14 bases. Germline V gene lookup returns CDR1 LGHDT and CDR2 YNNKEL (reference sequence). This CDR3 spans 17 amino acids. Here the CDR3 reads CASSQPSGQRSGNTIYF. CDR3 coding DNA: TGTGCCAGCAGCCAACCTTCGGGACAACGCTCTGGAAACACCATATATTTT.

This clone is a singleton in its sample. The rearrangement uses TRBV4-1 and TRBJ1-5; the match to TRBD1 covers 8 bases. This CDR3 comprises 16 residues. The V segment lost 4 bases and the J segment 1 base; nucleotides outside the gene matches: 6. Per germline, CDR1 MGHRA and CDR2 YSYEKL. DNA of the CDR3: TGCGCCAGCAGCCCCTCGACAGGGGCCAGCAATCAGCCCCAGCATTTT. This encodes CASSPSTGASNQPQHF.

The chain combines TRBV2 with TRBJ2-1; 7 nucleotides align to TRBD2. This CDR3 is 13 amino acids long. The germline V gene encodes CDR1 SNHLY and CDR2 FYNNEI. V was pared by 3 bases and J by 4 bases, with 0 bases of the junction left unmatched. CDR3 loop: CASSEREYNEQFF. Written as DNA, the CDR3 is TGTGCCAGCAGTGAGCGGGAGTACAATGAGCAGTTCTTC.

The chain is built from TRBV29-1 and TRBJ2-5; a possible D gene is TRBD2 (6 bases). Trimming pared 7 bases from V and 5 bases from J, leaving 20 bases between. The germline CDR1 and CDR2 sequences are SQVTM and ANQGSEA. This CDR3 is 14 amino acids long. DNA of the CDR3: TGCAGCGCTGGAGGGGCCTTCGGGACGGAGACCCAGTACTTC. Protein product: CSAGGAFGTETQYF.

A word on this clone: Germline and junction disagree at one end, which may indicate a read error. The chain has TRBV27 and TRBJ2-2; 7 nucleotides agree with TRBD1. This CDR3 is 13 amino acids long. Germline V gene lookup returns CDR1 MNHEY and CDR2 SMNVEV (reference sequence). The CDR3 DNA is TGTGCCAGCACCAGGGGGAACGCCGGGGAGCTGTTTTTT. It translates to CASTRGNAGELFF.

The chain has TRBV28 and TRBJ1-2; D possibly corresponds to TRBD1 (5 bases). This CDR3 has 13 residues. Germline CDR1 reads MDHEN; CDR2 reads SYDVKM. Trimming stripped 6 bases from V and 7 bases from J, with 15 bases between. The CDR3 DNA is TGTGCCAGCAGCCCGCTGGGGCTCGTTGGCTACACCTTC. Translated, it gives CASSPLGLVGYTF.

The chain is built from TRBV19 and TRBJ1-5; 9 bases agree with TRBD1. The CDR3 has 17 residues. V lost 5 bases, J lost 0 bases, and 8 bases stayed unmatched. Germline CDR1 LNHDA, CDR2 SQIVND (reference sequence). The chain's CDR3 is CASSGSDRGVSNQPQHF. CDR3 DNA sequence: TGTGCCAGTAGTGGTTCGGACAGGGGCGTTAGCAATCAGCCCCAGCATTTT.

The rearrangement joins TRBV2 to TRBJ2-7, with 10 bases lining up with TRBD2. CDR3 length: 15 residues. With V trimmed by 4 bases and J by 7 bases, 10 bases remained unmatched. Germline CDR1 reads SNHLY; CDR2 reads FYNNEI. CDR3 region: CASSVEGLASGEQYF. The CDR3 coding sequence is TGTGCCAGCAGTGTGGAGGGACTAGCGTCGGGTGAGCAGTACTTC.

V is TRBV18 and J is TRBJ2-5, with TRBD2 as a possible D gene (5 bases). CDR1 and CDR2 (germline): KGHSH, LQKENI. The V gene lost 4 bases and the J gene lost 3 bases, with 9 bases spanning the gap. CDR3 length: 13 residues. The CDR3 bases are TGTGCCAGCTCACGAGGGTTCAAAGAGACCCAGTACTTC. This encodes CASSRGFKETQYF.

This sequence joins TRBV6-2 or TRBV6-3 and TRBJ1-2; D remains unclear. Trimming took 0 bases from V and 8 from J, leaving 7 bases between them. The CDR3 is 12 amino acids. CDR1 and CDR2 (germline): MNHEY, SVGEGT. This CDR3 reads CASSYSRPGYTF. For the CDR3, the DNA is TGTGCCAGCAGTTACTCGAGGCCGGGCTACACCTTC.

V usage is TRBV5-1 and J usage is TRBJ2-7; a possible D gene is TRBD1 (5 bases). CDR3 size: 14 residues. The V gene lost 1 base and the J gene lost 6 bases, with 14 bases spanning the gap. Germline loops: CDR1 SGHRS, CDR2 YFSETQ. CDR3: CASSLLETVGEQYF. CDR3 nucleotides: TGCGCCAGCAGCTTGTTGGAGACAGTCGGCGAGCAGTACTTC.

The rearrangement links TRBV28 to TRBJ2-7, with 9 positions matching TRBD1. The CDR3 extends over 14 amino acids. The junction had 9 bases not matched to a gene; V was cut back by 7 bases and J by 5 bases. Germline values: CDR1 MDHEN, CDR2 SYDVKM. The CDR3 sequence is CASTSTGGQDEQYF. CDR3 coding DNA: TGTGCCAGCACCTCGACAGGGGGTCAGGACGAGCAGTACTTC.

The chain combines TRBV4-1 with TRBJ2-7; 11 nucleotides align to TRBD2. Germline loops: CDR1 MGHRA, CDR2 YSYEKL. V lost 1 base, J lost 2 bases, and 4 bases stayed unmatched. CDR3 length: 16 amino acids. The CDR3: CASSQAGTSGPYEQYF. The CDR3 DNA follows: TGCGCCAGCAGCCAAGCGGGGACTAGCGGTCCCTACGAGCAGTACTTC.

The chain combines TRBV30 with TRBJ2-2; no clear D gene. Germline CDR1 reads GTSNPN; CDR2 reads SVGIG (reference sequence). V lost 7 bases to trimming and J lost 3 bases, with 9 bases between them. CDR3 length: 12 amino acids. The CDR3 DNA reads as TGTGCCTCCCATAGTTACACCGGGGAGCTGTTTTTT. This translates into CASHSYTGELFF.

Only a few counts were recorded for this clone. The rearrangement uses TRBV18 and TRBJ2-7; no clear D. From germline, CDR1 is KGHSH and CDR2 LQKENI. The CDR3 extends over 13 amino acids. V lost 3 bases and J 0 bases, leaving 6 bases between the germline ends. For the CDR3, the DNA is TGTGCCAGCTCACCCTCTAACTCCTACGAGCAGTACTTC. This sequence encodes CASSPSNSYEQYF.